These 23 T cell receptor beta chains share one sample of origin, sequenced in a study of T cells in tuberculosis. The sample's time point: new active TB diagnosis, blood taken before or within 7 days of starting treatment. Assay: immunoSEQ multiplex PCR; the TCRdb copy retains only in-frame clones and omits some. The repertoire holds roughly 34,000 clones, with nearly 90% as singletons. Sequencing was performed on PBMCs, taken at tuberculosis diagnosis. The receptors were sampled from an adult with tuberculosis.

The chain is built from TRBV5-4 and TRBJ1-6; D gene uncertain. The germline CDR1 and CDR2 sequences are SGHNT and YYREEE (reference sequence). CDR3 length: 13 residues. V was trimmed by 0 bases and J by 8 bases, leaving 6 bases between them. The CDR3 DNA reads TGTGCCAGCAGCTTGGATCTCTATTCACCCCTCCACTTT. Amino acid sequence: CASSLDLYSPLHF.

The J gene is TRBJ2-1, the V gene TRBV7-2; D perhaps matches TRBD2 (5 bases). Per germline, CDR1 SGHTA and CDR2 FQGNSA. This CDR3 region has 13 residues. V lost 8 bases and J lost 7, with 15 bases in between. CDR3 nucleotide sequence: TGTGCCAGCGAAATTTGGGGAGCAAATGAGCAGTTCTTC. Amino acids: CASEIWGANEQFF.

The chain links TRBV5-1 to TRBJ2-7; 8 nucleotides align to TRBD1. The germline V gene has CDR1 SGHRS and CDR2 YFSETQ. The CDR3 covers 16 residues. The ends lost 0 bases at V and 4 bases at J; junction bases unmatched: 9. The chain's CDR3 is CASSLEAGGLIYEQYF. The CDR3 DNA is TGCGCCAGCAGCTTGGAAGCAGGGGGCTTGATATACGAGCAGTACTTC.

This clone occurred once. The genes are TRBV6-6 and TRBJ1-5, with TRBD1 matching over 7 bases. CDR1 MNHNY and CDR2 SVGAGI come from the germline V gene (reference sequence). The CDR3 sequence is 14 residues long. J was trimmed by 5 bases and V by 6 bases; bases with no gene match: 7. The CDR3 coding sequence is TGTGCCAGCAGCATGCGACAGGGCCATCAGCCCCAGCATTTT. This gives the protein CASSMRQGHQPQHF.

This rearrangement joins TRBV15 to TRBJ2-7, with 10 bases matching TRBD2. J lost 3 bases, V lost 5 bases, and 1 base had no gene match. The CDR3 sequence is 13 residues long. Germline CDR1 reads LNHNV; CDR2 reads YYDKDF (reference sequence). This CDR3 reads CATSQREGYEQYF. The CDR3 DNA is TGTGCCACCAGCCAGCGGGAGGGCTACGAGCAGTACTTC.

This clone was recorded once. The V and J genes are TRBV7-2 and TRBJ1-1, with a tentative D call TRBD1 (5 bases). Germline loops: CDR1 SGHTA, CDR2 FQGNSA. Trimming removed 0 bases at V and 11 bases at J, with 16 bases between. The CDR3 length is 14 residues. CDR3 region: CASSLAWGKLEAFF. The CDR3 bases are TGTGCCAGCAGCTTAGCGTGGGGCAAATTGGAGGCTTTCTTT.

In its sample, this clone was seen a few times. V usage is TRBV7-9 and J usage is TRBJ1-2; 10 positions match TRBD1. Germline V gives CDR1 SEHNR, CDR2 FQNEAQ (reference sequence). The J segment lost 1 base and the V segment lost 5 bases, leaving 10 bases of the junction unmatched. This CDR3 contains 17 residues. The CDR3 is CASSGRTGTGVNYGYTF. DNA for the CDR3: TGTGCCAGCAGCGGGCGGACCGGGACAGGGGTTAACTATGGCTACACCTTC. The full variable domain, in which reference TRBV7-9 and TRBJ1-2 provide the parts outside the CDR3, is DTGVSQNPRHKITKRGQNVTFRCDPISEHNRLYWYRQTLGQGPEFLTYFQNEAQLEKSRLLSDRFSAERPKGSFSTLEIQRTEQGDSAMYLCASSGRTGTGVNYGYTFGSGTRLTVV.

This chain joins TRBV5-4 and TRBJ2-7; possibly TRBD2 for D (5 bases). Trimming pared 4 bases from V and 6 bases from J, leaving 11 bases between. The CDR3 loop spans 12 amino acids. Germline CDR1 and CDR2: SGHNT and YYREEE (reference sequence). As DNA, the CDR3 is TGTGCCAGCAGCCAGGACTGGTCCGAGCAGTACTTC. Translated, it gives CASSQDWSEQYF.

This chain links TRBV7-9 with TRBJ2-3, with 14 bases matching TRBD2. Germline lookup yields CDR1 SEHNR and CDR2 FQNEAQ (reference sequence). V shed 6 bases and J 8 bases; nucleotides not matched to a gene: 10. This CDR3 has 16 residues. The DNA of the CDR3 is TGTGCCAGCAGGACTAGCGGGGGGGCCTCTGTGGGTACGCAGTATTTT. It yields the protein CASRTSGGASVGTQYF.

The CDR3 sequence is CAWRTASTDTQYF. CDR3 nucleotide sequence: TGTGCCTGGCGAACAGCTAGCACAGATACGCAGTATTTT. This chain joins TRBV30 and TRBJ2-3; D gene ambiguous. The CDR3 runs 13 residues. The V end lost 5 bases, the J end lost 0 bases, and 9 bases lay between the germline ends. CDR1 GTSNPN and CDR2 SVGIG come from the germline V gene (reference sequence). Full variable domain (outside the CDR3, taken from reference TRBV30 and TRBJ2-3): SQTIHQWPATLVQPVGSPLSLECTVEGTSNPNLYWYRQAAGRGLQLLFYSVGIGQISSEVPQNLSASRPQDRQFILSSKKLLLSDSGFYLCAWRTASTDTQYFGPGTRLTVL.

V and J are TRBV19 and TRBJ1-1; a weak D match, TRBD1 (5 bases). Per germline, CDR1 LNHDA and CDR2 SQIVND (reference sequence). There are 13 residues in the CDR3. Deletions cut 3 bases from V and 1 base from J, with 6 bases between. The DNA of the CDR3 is TGTGCCAGTAGTATCGGGGGGAACACTGAAGCTTTCTTT. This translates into CASSIGGNTEAFF.

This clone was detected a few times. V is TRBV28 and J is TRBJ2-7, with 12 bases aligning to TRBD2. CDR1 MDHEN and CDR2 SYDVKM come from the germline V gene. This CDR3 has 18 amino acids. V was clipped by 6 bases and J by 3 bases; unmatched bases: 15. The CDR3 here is CASSPGTSGSGHSYEQYF. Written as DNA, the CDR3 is TGTGCCAGCAGCCCTGGGACTAGCGGGTCCGGGCATAGCTACGAGCAGTACTTC.

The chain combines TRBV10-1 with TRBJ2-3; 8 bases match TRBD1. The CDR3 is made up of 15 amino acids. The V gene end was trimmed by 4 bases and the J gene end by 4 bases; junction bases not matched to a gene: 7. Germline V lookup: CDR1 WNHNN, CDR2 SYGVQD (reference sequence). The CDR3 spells CASSVRTGLADTQYF. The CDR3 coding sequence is TGCGCCAGCAGTGTCAGGACAGGGTTGGCAGATACGCAGTATTTT.

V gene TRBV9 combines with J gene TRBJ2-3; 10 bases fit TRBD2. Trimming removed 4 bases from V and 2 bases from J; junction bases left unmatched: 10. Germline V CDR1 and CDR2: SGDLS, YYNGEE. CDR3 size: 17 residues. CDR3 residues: CASSFTGLAMPTDTQYF. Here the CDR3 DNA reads TGTGCCAGCAGCTTCACGGGACTAGCGATGCCCACAGATACGCAGTATTTT.

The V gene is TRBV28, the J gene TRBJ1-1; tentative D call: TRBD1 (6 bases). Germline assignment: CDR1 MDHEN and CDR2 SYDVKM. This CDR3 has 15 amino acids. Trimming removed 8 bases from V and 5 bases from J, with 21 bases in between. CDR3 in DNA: TGTGCCAGCGGCCCAACGGGGGGCGCGAGAACTGAAGCTTTCTTT. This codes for CASGPTGGARTEAFF.

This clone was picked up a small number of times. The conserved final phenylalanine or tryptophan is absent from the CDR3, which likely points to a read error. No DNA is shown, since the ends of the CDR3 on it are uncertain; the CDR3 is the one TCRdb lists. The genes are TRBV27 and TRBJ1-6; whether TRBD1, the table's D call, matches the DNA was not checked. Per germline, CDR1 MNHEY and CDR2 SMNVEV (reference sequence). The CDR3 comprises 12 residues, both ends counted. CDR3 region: CASSCSGTGGLI.

In nucleotides, the CDR3 is TGTGCCAGCAGCTCAAGCTCGGCGGAGACGCAGTATTTT. It specifies CASSSSSAETQYF. V gene TRBV7-2 combines with J gene TRBJ2-3; D not certain. Trimming cost V 4 bases and J 9 bases, with 14 bases left between them. The CDR3 runs 13 residues. The germline V gene encodes CDR1 SGHTA and CDR2 FQGNSA.

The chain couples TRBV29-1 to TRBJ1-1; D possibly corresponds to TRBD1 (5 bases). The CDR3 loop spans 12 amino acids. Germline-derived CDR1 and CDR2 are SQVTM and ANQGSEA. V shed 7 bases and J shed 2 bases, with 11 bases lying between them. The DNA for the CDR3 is TGCAGCGCAAAAGGGGCAAACACTGAAGCTTTCTTT. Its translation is CSAKGANTEAFF.

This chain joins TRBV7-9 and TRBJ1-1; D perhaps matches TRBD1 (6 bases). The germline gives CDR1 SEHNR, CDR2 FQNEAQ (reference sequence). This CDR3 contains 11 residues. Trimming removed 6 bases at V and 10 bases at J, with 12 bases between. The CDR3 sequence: CASSHRVRAFF. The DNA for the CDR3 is TGTGCCAGCAGTCACAGGGTCAGAGCTTTCTTT.

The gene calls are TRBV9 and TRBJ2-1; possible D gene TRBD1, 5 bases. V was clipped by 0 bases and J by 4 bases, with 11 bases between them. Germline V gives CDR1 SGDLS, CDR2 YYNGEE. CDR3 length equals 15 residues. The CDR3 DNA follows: TGTGCCAGCAGCGTAGCCGGGCAGGGATACAATGAGCAGTTCTTC. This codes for CASSVAGQGYNEQFF.

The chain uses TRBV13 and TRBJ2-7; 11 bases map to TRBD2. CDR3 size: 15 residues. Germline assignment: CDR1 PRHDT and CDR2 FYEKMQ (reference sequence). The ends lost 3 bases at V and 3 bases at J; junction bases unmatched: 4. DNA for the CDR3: TGTGCCAGCAGCTTCTCGACTAGCGGGGTCTACGAGCAGTACTTC. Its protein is CASSFSTSGVYEQYF. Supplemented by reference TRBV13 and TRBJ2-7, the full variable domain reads AAGVIQSPRHLIKEKRETATLKCYPIPRHDTVYWYQQGPGQDPQFLISFYEKMQSDKGSIPDRFSAQQFSDYHSELNMSSLELGDSALYFCASSFSTSGVYEQYFGPGTRLTVT.

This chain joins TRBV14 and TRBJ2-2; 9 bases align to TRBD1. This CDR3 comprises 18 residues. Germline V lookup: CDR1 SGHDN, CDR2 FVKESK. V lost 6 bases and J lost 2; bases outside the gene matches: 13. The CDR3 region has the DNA TGTGCCAGCAGGTATGTGACCCGGGACAGGGATAACACCGGGGAGCTGTTTTTT. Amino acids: CASRYVTRDRDNTGELFF.

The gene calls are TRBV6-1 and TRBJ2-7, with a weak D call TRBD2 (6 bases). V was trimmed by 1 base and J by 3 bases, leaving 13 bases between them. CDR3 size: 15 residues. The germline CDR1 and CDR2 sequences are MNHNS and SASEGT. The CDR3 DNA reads TGTGCCAGCAGTGAAGGTGGGGGGTCCGTCTACGAGCAGTACTTC. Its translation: CASSEGGGSVYEQYF.